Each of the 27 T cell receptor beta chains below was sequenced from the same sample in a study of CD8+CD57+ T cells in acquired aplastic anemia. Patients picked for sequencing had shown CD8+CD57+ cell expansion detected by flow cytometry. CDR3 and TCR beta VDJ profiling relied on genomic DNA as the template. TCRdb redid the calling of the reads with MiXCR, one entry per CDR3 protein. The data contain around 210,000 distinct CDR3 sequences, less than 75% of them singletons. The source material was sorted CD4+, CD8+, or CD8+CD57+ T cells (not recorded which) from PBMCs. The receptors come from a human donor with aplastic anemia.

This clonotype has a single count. The CDR3 here is CASRGRVEQFF. In nucleotides, the CDR3 is TGTGCCAGCAGGGGGCGAGTTGAGCAGTTCTTC. The chain joins TRBV6-1 to TRBJ2-1; maybe TRBD1 (5 bases). Germline CDR1 reads MNHNS; CDR2 reads SASEGT. V gave up 6 bases and J gave up 9 bases, with 9 bases separating them. The CDR3 spans 11 residues.

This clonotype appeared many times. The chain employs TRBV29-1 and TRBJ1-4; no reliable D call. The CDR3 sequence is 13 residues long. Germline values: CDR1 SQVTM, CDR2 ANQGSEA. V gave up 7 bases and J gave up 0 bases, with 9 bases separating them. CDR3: CSGIDSTNEKLFF. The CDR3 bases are TGCAGCGGGATTGATTCAACTAATGAAAAACTGTTTTTT.

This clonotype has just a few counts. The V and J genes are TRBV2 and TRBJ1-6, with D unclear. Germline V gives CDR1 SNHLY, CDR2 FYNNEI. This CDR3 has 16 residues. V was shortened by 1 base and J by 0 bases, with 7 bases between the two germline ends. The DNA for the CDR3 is TGTGCCAGCAGTGAAGACTGGAGCTCCTATAATTCACCCCTCCACTTT. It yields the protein CASSEDWSSYNSPLHF.

CDR3 DNA: TGCAGTGCTAGCCCTTGGGGGCAGAGGGATCCCAACTATGGCTACACCTTC. This codes for CSASPWGQRDPNYGYTF. This chain uses TRBV20-1 with TRBJ1-2, with a possible D match to TRBD1 (6 bases). Germline V CDR1 and CDR2: DFQATT, SNEGSKA (reference sequence). This CDR3 spans 17 amino acids. V was cut by 3 bases and J by 2 bases, with 22 bases left in between.

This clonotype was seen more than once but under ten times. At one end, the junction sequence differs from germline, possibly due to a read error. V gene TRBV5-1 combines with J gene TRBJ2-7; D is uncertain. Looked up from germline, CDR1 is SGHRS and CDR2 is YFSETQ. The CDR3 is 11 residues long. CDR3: CASSFAYEQYF. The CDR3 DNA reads TGCGCCAGCAGCTTTGCCTACGAGCAGTACTTT. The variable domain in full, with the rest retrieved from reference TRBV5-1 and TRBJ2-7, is KAGVTQTPRYLIKTRGQQVTLSCSPISGHRSVSWYQQTPGQGLQFLFEYFSETQRNKGNFPGRFSGRQFSNSRSEMNVSTLELGDSALYLCASSFAYEQYFGPGTRLTVT.

The CDR3 DNA reads as TGTGCCACCAGCAGCTTGGAGGGCGGGGGGGCCGGCAATGAGCAGTTCTTC. Protein product: CATSSLEGGGAGNEQFF. The chain combines TRBV15 with TRBJ2-1; 9 bases map to TRBD2. There are 17 residues in the CDR3. V lost 3 bases, J lost 6 bases, and 12 bases stayed unmatched. The germline V gene has CDR1 LNHNV and CDR2 YYDKDF (reference sequence).

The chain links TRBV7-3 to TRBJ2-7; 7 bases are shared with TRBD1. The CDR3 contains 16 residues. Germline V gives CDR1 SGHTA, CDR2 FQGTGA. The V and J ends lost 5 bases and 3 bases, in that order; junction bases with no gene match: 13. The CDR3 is CASSPSTGTGNYEQYF. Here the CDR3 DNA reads TGTGCCAGCAGCCCTTCGACAGGGACCGGTAACTACGAGCAGTACTTC.

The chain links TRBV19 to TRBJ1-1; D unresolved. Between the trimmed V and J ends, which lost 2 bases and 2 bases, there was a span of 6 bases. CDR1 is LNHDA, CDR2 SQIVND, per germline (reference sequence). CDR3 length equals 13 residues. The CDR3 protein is CASSIFQNTEAFF. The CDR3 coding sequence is TGTGCCAGTAGTATATTTCAAAACACTGAAGCTTTCTTT.

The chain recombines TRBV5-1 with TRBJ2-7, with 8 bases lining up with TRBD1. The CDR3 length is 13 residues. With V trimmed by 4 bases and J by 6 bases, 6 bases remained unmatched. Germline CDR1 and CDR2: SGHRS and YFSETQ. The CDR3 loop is CASSPRTGTEQYF. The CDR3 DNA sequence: TGCGCCAGCAGCCCCCGGACAGGGACCGAGCAGTACTTC.

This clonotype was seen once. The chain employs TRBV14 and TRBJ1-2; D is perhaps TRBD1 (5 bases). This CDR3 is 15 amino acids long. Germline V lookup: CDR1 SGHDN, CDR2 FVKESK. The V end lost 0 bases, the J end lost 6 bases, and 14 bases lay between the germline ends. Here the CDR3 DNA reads TGTGCCAGCAGCCAAGAGCCTTGGGCAGGGCATGGCTACACCTTC. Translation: CASSQEPWAGHGYTF.

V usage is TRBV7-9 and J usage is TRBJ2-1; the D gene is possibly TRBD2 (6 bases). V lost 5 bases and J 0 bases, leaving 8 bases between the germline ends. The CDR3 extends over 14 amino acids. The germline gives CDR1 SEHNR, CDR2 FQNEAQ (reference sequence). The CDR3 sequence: CASSPGGSYNEQFF. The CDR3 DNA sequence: TGTGCCAGCAGCCCCGGGGGCTCCTACAATGAGCAGTTCTTC.

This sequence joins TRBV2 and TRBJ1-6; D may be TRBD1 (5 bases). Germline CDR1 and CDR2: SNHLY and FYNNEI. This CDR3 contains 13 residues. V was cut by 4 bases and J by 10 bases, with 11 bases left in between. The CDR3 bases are TGTGCCAGCAGTGGCCAGGGTGAATCACCCCTCCACTTT. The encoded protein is CASSGQGESPLHF.

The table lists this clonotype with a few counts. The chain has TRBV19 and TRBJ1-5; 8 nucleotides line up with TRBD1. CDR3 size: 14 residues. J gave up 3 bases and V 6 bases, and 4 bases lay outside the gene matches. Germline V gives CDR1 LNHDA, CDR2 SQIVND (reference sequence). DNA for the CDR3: TGTGCCAGTAGCCGGGACAGGTACAATCAGCCCCAGCATTTT. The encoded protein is CASSRDRYNQPQHF.

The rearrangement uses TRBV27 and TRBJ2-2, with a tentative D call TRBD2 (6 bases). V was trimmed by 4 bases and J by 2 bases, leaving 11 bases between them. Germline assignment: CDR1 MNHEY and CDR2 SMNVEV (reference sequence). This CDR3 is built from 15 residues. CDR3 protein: CASSWGGTNTGELFF. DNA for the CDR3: TGTGCCAGCAGTTGGGGCGGGACCAACACCGGGGAGCTGTTTTTT.

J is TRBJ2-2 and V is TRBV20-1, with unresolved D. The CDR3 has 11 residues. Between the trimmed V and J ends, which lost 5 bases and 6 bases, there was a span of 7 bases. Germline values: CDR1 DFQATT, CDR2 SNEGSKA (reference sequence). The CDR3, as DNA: TGCAGTGCTCTTGGCGCCGGGGAGCTGTTTTTT. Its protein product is CSALGAGELFF.

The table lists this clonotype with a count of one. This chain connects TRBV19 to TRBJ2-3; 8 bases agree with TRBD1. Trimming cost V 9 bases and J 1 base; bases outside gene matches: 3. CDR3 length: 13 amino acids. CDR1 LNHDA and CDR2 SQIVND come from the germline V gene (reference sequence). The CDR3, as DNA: TGTGCCAGCGGACAGGGCGGCACAGATACGCAGTATTTT. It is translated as CASGQGGTDTQYF.

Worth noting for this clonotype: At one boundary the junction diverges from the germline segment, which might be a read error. CDR3 bases: TGCAGTGCTGAAGGGGTGGGGAGCGCGCACTTC. Its protein product is CSAEGVGSAHF. This sequence joins TRBV20-1 and TRBJ2-1, with D perhaps assigned TRBD1 or TRBD2 (5 bases each). The CDR3 extends over 11 amino acids. CDR1 DFQATT and CDR2 SNEGSKA come from the germline V gene (reference sequence).

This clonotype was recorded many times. The CDR3: CASSPGVGSYEQYF. As DNA, the CDR3 is TGTGCCAGCAGCCCAGGGGTGGGCTCCTACGAGCAGTACTTC. The rearrangement links TRBV5-5 to TRBJ2-7; a possible D gene is TRBD1 (6 bases). Germline V gene sequence: CDR1 SGHKS, CDR2 YYEKEE (reference sequence). The CDR3 covers 14 residues. Between the trimmed V and J ends, which lost 4 bases and 0 bases, there was a span of 11 bases.

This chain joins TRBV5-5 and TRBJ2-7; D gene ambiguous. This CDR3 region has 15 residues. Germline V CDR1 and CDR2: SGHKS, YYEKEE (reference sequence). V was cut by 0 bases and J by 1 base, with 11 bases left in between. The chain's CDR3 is CASSLGLVRSYEQYF. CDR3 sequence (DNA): TGTGCCAGCAGCTTGGGGCTAGTACGATCCTACGAGCAGTACTTC.

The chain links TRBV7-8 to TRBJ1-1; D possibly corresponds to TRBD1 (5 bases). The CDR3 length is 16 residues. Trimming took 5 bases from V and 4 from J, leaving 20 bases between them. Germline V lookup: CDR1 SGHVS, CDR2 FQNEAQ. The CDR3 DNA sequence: TGTGCCAGCAGCGCCCCCGAGGGAGGGGTGAGCACTGAAGCTTTCTTT. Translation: CASSAPEGGVSTEAFF.

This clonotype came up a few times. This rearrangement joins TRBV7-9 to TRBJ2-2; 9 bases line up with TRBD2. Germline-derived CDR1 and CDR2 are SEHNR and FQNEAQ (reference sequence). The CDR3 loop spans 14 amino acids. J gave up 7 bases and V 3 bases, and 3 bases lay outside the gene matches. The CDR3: CASSFQLAGGELFF. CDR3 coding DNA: TGTGCCAGCAGCTTCCAACTAGCGGGCGGGGAGCTGTTTTTT.

CDR3 coding DNA: TGTGCCATCAGTCCCTCGCCTTTGAACACTGAAGCTTTCTTT. Encoded protein: CAISPSPLNTEAFF. This rearrangement joins TRBV10-3 to TRBJ1-1; the D is unclear. Germline V gives CDR1 ENHRY, CDR2 SYGVKD. There are 14 residues in the CDR3. V was clipped by 5 bases and J by 0 bases, with 10 bases between them.

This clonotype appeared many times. CDR3 bases: TGTGCCAGCACCCAGCGGGGGGGCAATCAGCCCCAGCATTTT. Translating gives CASTQRGGNQPQHF. The chain joins TRBV6-5 to TRBJ1-5; the D gene is possibly TRBD1 (5 bases). The CDR3 sequence is 14 residues long. Germline loops: CDR1 MNHEY, CDR2 SVGAGI. V was pared by 7 bases and J by 2 bases, with 12 bases between.

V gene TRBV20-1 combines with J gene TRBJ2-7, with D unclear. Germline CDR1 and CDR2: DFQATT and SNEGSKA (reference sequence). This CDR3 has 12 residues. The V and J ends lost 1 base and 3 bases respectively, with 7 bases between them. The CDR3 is CSARGPNYEQYF. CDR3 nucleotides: TGCAGTGCTAGAGGACCCAACTACGAGCAGTACTTC.

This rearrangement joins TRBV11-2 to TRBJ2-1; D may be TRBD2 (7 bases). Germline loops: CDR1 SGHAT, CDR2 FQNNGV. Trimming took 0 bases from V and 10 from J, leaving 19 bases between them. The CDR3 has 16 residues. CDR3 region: CASSLDGGGSGREQFF. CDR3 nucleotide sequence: TGTGCCAGCAGCTTAGACGGGGGCGGGAGTGGTCGGGAGCAGTTCTTC.

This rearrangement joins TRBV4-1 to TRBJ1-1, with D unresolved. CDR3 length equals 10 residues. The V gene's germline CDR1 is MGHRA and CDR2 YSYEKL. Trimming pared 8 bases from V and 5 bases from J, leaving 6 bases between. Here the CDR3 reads CASVGTEAFF. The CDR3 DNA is TGCGCCAGCGTGGGGACTGAAGCTTTCTTT.

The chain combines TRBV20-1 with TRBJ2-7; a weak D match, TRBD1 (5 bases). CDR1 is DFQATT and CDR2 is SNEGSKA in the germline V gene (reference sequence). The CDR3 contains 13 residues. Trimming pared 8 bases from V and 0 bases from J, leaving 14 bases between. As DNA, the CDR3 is TGCAGTAGTACAGGTTTAACCTCCTACGAGCAGTACTTC. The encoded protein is CSSTGLTSYEQYF.